One and the same sample provided the 16 T cell receptor beta chains below, sequenced in a study of blood T cell repertoires in COVID-19 (dated by TCRdb to 2018 to 2021). Library preparation was by the immunoSEQ multiplex PCR assay. In TCRdb, the immuneACCESS table is reduced to in-frame sequences with V and J assigned. These tables do not hold every clone; where another copy was compared, an unresolved V gene accounts for under half, and the others remain unexplained. Across this sample there are fewer than 250,000 clones, with around four fifths seen only once. The ten biggest clones cover 4.7% of the sample. The specimen sequenced was peripheral blood. The source of these receptors is a woman between 65 and 79 years old with acute or convalescent COVID-19.

The gene calls are TRBV29-1 and TRBJ1-1, with D possibly matching TRBD1 (5 bases). The V and J ends lost 3 bases and 0 bases respectively, with 11 bases between them. The CDR3 spans 14 residues. Germline loops: CDR1 SQVTM, CDR2 ANQGSEA. The CDR3: CSVDRAGMNTEAFF. CDR3 in DNA: TGCAGCGTTGACAGGGCAGGGATGAACACTGAAGCTTTCTTT.

The V call is TRBV13, the J call TRBJ2-2, with D perhaps TRBD2 (7 bases). The CDR3 is 17 amino acids. With 4 bases removed from V and 2 bases from J, the gap between germline ends came to 17 bases. Germline V lookup: CDR1 PRHDT, CDR2 FYEKMQ (reference sequence). In DNA, the CDR3 is TGTGCCAGCAGCTCTAGAGGGGGGGCGTTTAACACCGGGGAGCTGTTTTTT. Translated, it gives CASSSRGGAFNTGELFF.

The rearrangement joins TRBV5-8 to TRBJ2-1; 11 nucleotides match TRBD2. The CDR3 is 18 amino acids. The ends lost 0 bases at V and 0 bases at J; junction bases unmatched: 5. Per the germline V gene, CDR1 is SGHTS and CDR2 is YDEGEE. CDR3 in DNA: TGTGCCAGCAGCTTGGCCGGGACTAGCGGAAGCTCCTACAATGAGCAGTTCTTC. Translating gives CASSLAGTSGSSYNEQFF.

This clone was seen only a few times. The rearrangement links TRBV7-9 to TRBJ1-4; 7 nucleotides match TRBD1. The trim removed 4 bases at V and 6 bases at J, leaving 5 bases unmatched. The germline gives CDR1 SEHNR, CDR2 FQNEAQ (reference sequence). The CDR3 length is 14 residues. The DNA for the CDR3 is TGTGCCAGCAGCTCGAGACAGGGTTATGAAAAACTGTTTTTT. It is translated as CASSSRQGYEKLFF.

V is TRBV6-5 and J is TRBJ1-3; 10 bases line up with TRBD1. CDR1 and CDR2 from the germline V gene are MNHEY and SVGAGI. The CDR3 runs 16 residues. J gave up 5 bases and V 2 bases, and 6 bases lay outside the gene matches. CDR3 amino acids: CASSYAGQGLRNTIYF. CDR3 sequence (DNA): TGTGCCAGCAGTTACGCGGGACAGGGGCTGAGAAACACCATATATTTT.

The chain combines TRBV4-3 with TRBJ1-1; 7 bases line up with TRBD1. The junction had 4 bases not matched to a gene; V was cut back by 4 bases and J by 2 bases. The CDR3 has 14 amino acids. CDR1 and CDR2 (germline): LGHNA, YSLEER. CDR3 bases: TGCGCCAGCAGCCCGACAGGGTTCAACACTGAAGCTTTCTTT. Translation: CASSPTGFNTEAFF.

This clone was recorded once. This chain uses TRBV2 with TRBJ2-1; D unclear. Trimming removed 6 bases from V and 5 bases from J, with 8 bases in between. From germline, CDR1 is SNHLY and CDR2 FYNNEI. The CDR3 loop spans 12 amino acids. The CDR3, as DNA: TGTGCCAGCAGCCCCAGTAACAATGAGCAGTTCTTC. Translation: CASSPSNNEQFF.

Only one count was recorded for this clone. This chain connects TRBV12-3 or TRBV12-4 to TRBJ1-5; 7 bases are shared with TRBD1. The CDR3 runs 13 residues. V shed 5 bases and J 5 bases; nucleotides not matched to a gene: 3. The CDR3 bases are TGTGCCAGCAGTGGGACAGCCGATCAGCCCCAGCATTTT. Amino acids: CASSGTADQPQHF.

The V and J genes are TRBV10-3 and TRBJ2-2; 10 bases align to TRBD2. The CDR3 runs 16 residues. V gave up 6 bases and J gave up 6 bases; unmatched junction bases: 10. Per the germline V gene, CDR1 is ENHRY and CDR2 is SYGVKD. The CDR3 DNA is TGTGCCATCAGGGAAATCACTAGCGGGGAGGCCGGGGAGCTGTTTTTT. This gives the protein CAIREITSGEAGELFF.

The V gene is TRBV27, the J gene TRBJ2-5, with 7 bases lining up with TRBD2. The CDR3 is 14 amino acids. V was pared by 5 bases and J by 4 bases, with 7 bases of the junction left unmatched. Germline-derived CDR1 and CDR2 are MNHEY and SMNVEV (reference sequence). CDR3 nucleotides: TGTGCCAGCAGTCACCAGGGAGGGATAGAGACCCAGTACTTC. It encodes CASSHQGGIETQYF.

The chain recombines TRBV19 with TRBJ1-6, with 9 bases that match TRBD1. Germline lookup yields CDR1 LNHDA and CDR2 SQIVND (reference sequence). V was pared by 4 bases and J by 7 bases, with 2 bases of the junction left unmatched. This CDR3 is built from 14 residues. CDR3: CASSTTGGNSPLHF. Written as DNA, the CDR3 is TGTGCCAGTAGTACAACAGGGGGCAATTCACCCCTCCACTTT.

This chain connects TRBV10-1 to TRBJ1-6; D is uncertain. This CDR3 spans 13 amino acids. V lost 6 bases and J lost 7, with 10 bases in between. Germline CDR1 is WNHNN and CDR2 is SYGVQD (reference sequence). CDR3 sequence (DNA): TGCGCCAGCAGCCCAAGTCGGAATTCACCCCTCCACTTT. Translation gives CASSPSRNSPLHF.

In this sample, this clone turned up once. This CDR3 is also generated by other DNA sequences in the sample. The chain is built from TRBV7-9 and TRBJ2-5, with D possibly TRBD1 on 6 matching bases. The V gene lost 1 base and the J gene lost 1 base, with 7 bases spanning the gap. Germline V gene lookup returns CDR1 SEHNR and CDR2 FQNEAQ (reference sequence). CDR3 length: 14 residues. The chain's CDR3 is CASSLGQVQETQYF. DNA for the CDR3: TGTGCCAGCAGCTTAGGACAGGTCCAAGAGACCCAGTACTTC.

The chain has TRBV19 and TRBJ1-2, with D perhaps TRBD1 (5 bases). Trimming pared 7 bases from V and 2 bases from J, leaving 14 bases between. From germline, CDR1 is LNHDA and CDR2 SQIVND (reference sequence). The CDR3 spans 14 residues. The CDR3 bases are TGTGCCAGTACCCTTACGCCAGGGAACTATGGCTACACCTTC. Residues: CASTLTPGNYGYTF.

This clone was recorded only once. V usage is TRBV3-1 (or the pseudogene TRBV3-2) and J usage is TRBJ1-2; 8 positions match TRBD1. Trimming took 2 bases from V and 8 from J; bases not matched to a gene: 10. CDR1 is LGHDT and CDR2 is YNNKEL in the germline V gene (reference sequence). The CDR3 sequence is 15 residues long. DNA for the CDR3: TGTGCCAGCAGCCAAAATGACAGGGGTGAAAGCGGCTACACCTTC. Amino acids: CASSQNDRGESGYTF.

The CDR3 protein is CASSHPGQGVYEQYF. The CDR3 DNA is TGTGCCAGCAGTCACCCGGGACAGGGAGTATACGAGCAGTACTTC. The rearrangement links TRBV6-6 to TRBJ2-7; 9 bases agree with TRBD1. This CDR3 comprises 15 residues. J lost 4 bases, V lost 5 bases, and 9 bases had no gene match. From germline, CDR1 is MNHNY and CDR2 SVGAGI (reference sequence).